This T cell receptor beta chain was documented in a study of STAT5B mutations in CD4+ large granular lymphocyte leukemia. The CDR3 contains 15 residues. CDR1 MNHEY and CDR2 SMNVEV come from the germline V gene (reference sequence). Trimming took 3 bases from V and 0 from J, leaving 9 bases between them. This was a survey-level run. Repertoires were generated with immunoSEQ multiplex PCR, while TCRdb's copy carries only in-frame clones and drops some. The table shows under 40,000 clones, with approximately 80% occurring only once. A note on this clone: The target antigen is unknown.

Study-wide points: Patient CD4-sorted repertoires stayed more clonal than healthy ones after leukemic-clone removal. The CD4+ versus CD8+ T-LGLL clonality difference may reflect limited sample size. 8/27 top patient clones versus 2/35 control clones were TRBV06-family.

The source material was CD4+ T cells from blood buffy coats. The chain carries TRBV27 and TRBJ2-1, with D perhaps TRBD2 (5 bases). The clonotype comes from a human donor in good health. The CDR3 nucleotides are TGTGCCAGCAGTTTGGAGGATCGCTCCTACAATGAGCAGTTCTTC. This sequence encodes CASSLEDRSYNEQFF.